The present entry profiles one T cell receptor (beta chain) with its context. The clone's antigen remains unknown. Base qualities are missing; no much larger clone stands one base away. This record belongs to a study of blood T cell repertoires in COVID-19 (dated by TCRdb to about 2020). About the investigation overall: The collaborator samples originated in the United States, Italy and Spain and spanned the acute and convalescent phases of COVID-19. The material from the prospective study consisted of cDNA or gDNA derived from T cells, B-cell-depleted T cells, or PBMCs. Deeply sampled blood TCRbeta repertoires from subjects exposed to, actively infected with, or recovered from COVID-19 were included in the dataset. A freely available public database, intended as a resource for researchers studying the immune response to SARS-CoV-2, is where the repertoires were released. The samples were drawn from the first 160 participants of the ongoing ImmuneRACE study and from 1,200 or so subjects provided by 6 global collaborators. Nearly every sample came with metadata listing a de-identified subject ID, COVID-19 status, age in years and sex. Where HLA class I and class II types were available, the types were taken from metadata supplied by the sample provider, not from assay-based typing.

General conclusions and limits of the study: How much clinical and demographic metadata was included differed by source and by participant, and the metadata was provided uncurated.

TCRbeta CDR3 regions were amplified from genomic DNA using the immunoSEQ Assay, a bias-controlled multiplex PCR. Per the original workflow: Nucleated cell counts per sample were estimated from amplification of reference gene primers within the assay. Sequence reads were collapsed and filtered to measure the absolute abundance of every unique TCRbeta CDR3 rearrangement. For each sample, productive Simpson clonality was calculated as the square root of Simpson's diversity index over productive rearrangements. In TCRdb, the immuneACCESS table is reduced to in-frame sequences with V and J assigned. These tables do not hold every clone; where another copy was compared, an unresolved V gene accounts for under half, and the others remain unexplained. V, J and clone size reflect that table, while D and trimming were determined from the DNA. For this sample there are 26,000 or so clones; around 60% appear just once. Together, the top ten hold 7.3% of the sample.

The collaborating institutions used their own protocols to collect whole blood in K2EDTA tubes. For TCRbeta analysis, collaborators shipped samples as frozen whole blood, isolated PBMCs, or DNA extracted from either of those sample types. Clipping removes 6 bases from V and 5 bases from J, with 8 as the unmatched junction base count. The CDR3 goes from the cysteine to the phenylalanine over 14 residues. Only the CDR3 DNA stays, 42 bases, in frame from base 1. CDR1 is given as MNHEY and CDR2 as SVGAGI, both from the germline V gene. Sequencing was performed on peripheral blood. The TCR comes from a man in his 60s with active or convalescent COVID-19. The chain is encoded by TRBV6-5 joined to TRBJ1-2; TRBD1 agrees with 8 junctional bases. The CDR3 is CASSTRQGMYGYTF. The nucleotide sequence reads TGTGCCAGCAGCACGCGACAGGGGATGTATGGCTACACCTTC.